This T cell receptor beta chain was identified during a study of blood T cell repertoires in COVID-19. Sequenced by immunoSEQ multiplex PCR; TCRdb stores in-frame clones only, minus some. Of hundreds of thousands of clones in the sample, 85% to 90% are singletons; the top ten hold approximately 1.7%. This clone was seen once. This sample also contains other DNA sequences that code for the same CDR3. Germline CDR1 MDHEN, CDR2 SYDVKM. V was cut by 2 bases and J by 5 bases, with 10 bases left in between. The CDR3 contains 14 residues. Participants spanned ages about 18 to 100 years and resided in roughly 22 US areas. Allocation to cohorts depended on clinical history reported by the participants.

The gene calls are TRBV28 and TRBJ1-5; maybe TRBD1 (6 bases). The sequenced sample consisted of PBMCs or T cells enriched from blood (not recorded which). This TCR was sampled from a woman between 45 and 60 years old who had recovered from COVID-19. CDR3 coding DNA: TGTGCCAGCAGTTTAGCGCAGGGGCATCAGCCCCAGCATTTT. Translating it yields CASSLAQGHQPQHF.